This TCR beta chain was obtained from a study of cytomegalovirus exposure and HLA in healthy donors. About the study: Earlier sequencing of 200 million or so T cells yielded 100 million to 140 million unique TCR beta sequences. Findings of the study overall: Previous analysis showed most TCR beta V segments were productive about 87% or about 30% of the time.

The PCR contained 60 Vbeta and 13 Jbeta primers. Sequenced by immunoSEQ multiplex PCR; TCRdb stores in-frame clones only, minus some. The sample lists 150,000 or so clones; roughly three quarters were seen once. A word on this clone: Its target is not known. The junction departs from germline at one end; a sequencing error may be responsible.

The CDR3 has 17 amino acids. Germline V gene sequence: CDR1 SSHAT, CDR2 FNYEAQ (reference sequence). The chain employs TRBV7-7 and TRBJ1-3, with 9 bases that match TRBD1. The sequencing sample was made of PBMCs. The source is a man aged 18 to 29 in good health and CMV-seropositive. This chain's CDR3 is CASSLAVDRGNGNTIYF. The CDR3 DNA follows: TGTGCTAGCAGCTTAGCGGTGGACAGGGGTAACGGAAACACCATATATTTT. The full variable domain, in which reference TRBV7-7 and TRBJ1-3 provide the parts outside the CDR3, is GAGVSQSPRYKVTKRGQDVTLRCDPISSHATLYWYQQALGQGPEFLTYFNYEAQPDKSGLPSDRFSAERPEGSISTLTIQRTEQRDSAMYRCASSLAVDRGNGNTIYFGEGSWLTVV.